This entry lists 26 T cell receptor beta chains sequenced from one sample in a study of T-cell reconstitution after alpha-beta-depleted transplantation in children. Construction of the TCRbeta library involved unique molecular identifiers. TCRdb analysed the PCR reads with MiXCR anew, one entry per CDR3 protein. The sample contains about 58,000 distinct CDR3 sequences, 35% to 55% of which appear only once. Here the sequenced sample was PBMCs, mostly from graft donor cells, taken 360 days after TCRalphabeta/CD19-depleted stem cell transplant. The source of these receptors is a male patient younger than 18 who had a stem cell transplant for acute lymphoblastic leukemia, so the T cells may come from the graft donor.

The V gene is TRBV5-1, the J gene TRBJ2-7; maybe TRBD1 (5 bases). Germline CDR1 SGHRS, CDR2 YFSETQ. CDR3 length: 15 amino acids. With 1 base removed from V and 9 bases from J, the gap between germline ends came to 20 bases. CDR3 nucleotides: TGCGCCAGCAGCTTGTTGACAGCAGAAGGGGTCTGGCAGTACTTC. Its translation is CASSLLTAEGVWQYF.

The CDR3 nucleotides read TGCAGTGCTTTAAGACTAGCGGGAGGTCCCTACGAGCAGTACTTC. It yields the protein CSALRLAGGPYEQYF. The rearrangement joins TRBV20-1 to TRBJ2-7; TRBD2 agrees at 13 bases. CDR3 size: 15 residues. Germline values: CDR1 DFQATT, CDR2 SNEGSKA (reference sequence). V lost 5 bases, J lost 2 bases, and 6 bases stayed unmatched.

This clonotype was detected a few times. The chain uses TRBV4-1 and TRBJ2-7, with 8 bases identical to TRBD2. This CDR3 has 15 amino acids. V lost 0 bases and J lost 0; bases outside the gene matches: 1. Per germline, CDR1 MGHRA and CDR2 YSYEKL. The CDR3 DNA follows: TGCGCCAGCAGCCAAGAGGGGACTAGCTCCTACGAGCAGTACTTC. This sequence encodes CASSQEGTSSYEQYF.

This sequence joins TRBV7-9 and TRBJ2-7; D is perhaps TRBD1 (6 bases). Germline lookup yields CDR1 SEHNR and CDR2 FQNEAQ (reference sequence). V shed 5 bases and J shed 3 bases, with 11 bases lying between them. The CDR3 is made up of 13 amino acids. The CDR3 coding sequence is TGTGCCAGCAGCCATTACAGGGACTACGAGCAGTACTTC. The encoded protein is CASSHYRDYEQYF.

This rearrangement joins TRBV27 to TRBJ2-7; D is possibly TRBD1 or TRBD2 (6 bases each). The germline V and J ends were trimmed by 4 bases and 3 bases, with 13 bases remaining between them. The CDR3 totals 14 residues. CDR1 MNHEY and CDR2 SMNVEV come from the germline V gene (reference sequence). This CDR3 reads CASSSGDTFYEQYF. The CDR3 coding sequence is TGTGCCAGCAGTTCGGGGGACACTTTCTACGAGCAGTACTTC.

V usage is TRBV20-1 and J usage is TRBJ2-1, with no clear D. CDR1 and CDR2 from the germline V gene are DFQATT and SNEGSKA (reference sequence). V dropped 6 bases and J dropped 10 bases, with 16 bases sitting between them. This CDR3 has 12 residues. Here the CDR3 DNA reads TGCAGTGCCTCCAACACCTACGAGGAGCAGTTCTTC. Protein product: CSASNTYEEQFF.

This clonotype came up once. The chain uses TRBV5-1 and TRBJ2-5, with 12 bases that match TRBD2. Unmatched junction bases numbered 7, after V lost 5 bases and J lost 5 bases. Germline V gene lookup returns CDR1 SGHRS and CDR2 YFSETQ. This CDR3 has 15 amino acids. The CDR3 coding sequence is TGCGCCAGCAGTTCTATTGGGACTAGCGGGGAGACCCAGTACTTC. This gives the protein CASSSIGTSGETQYF.

The chain combines TRBV5-1 with TRBJ2-1, with D possibly matching TRBD2 (6 bases). The CDR3 runs to 14 residues. V lost 1 base to trimming and J lost 6 bases, with 11 bases between them. Germline assignment: CDR1 SGHRS and CDR2 YFSETQ. The CDR3 loop reads CASSLSAEGNEQFF. In DNA, the CDR3 is TGCGCCAGCAGCTTGTCGGCGGAGGGCAATGAGCAGTTCTTC.

The V and J genes are TRBV7-8 and TRBJ1-2; D remains unclear. Trimming shortened V by 5 bases and J by 4 bases, and 5 bases separated the two germline ends. The CDR3 totals 11 residues. Germline CDR1 SGHVS, CDR2 FQNEAQ. The CDR3 region has the DNA TGTGCCAGCAGCCCGGGCTATGGCTACACCTTC. It is translated as CASSPGYGYTF.

At least ten counts were recorded for this clonotype. The chain links TRBV7-3 to TRBJ2-3; the D is unclear. From germline, CDR1 is SGHTA and CDR2 FQGTGA. The CDR3 length is 15 residues. Between the trimmed V and J ends, which lost 5 bases and 4 bases, there was a span of 16 bases. CDR3 in amino acids: CASSTGLLAADTQYF. CDR3 bases: TGTGCCAGCAGCACCGGCCTCCTCGCGGCAGATACGCAGTATTTT.

The chain employs TRBV12-3 or TRBV12-4 and TRBJ1-3; unclear D gene. The CDR3 covers 13 residues. Trimming removed 6 bases from V and 4 bases from J, with 10 bases in between. CDR3 DNA sequence: TGTGCCAGCAGAGCTGCCTCCGGAAACACCATATATTTT. Its protein product is CASRAASGNTIYF.

This clonotype was counted only a few times. DNA for the CDR3: TGTGCCAGCAACTCAAATTATGGGGGAATAAGAAACACTGAAGCTTTCTTT. Protein: CASNSNYGGIRNTEAFF. The gene calls are TRBV27 and TRBJ1-1; weak D call: TRBD1 (5 bases). Trimming cost V 7 bases and J 2 bases, with 23 bases left between them. The CDR3 has 17 residues. Germline values: CDR1 MNHEY, CDR2 SMNVEV (reference sequence).

This clonotype was seen more than once but under ten times. This chain connects TRBV6-1 to TRBJ1-1; D is ambiguous. The CDR3 length is 13 residues. Per germline, CDR1 MNHNS and CDR2 SASEGT. V was cut by 7 bases and J by 4 bases, with 13 bases left in between. DNA of the CDR3: TGTGCCAGCAAAATTGGGTTGGGCACTGAAGCTTTCTTT. Translated: CASKIGLGTEAFF.

This chain links TRBV9 with TRBJ2-5; 9 bases agree with TRBD1. The CDR3 sequence is 15 residues long. V was pared by 1 base and J by 5 bases, with 6 bases of the junction left unmatched. CDR1 and CDR2 (germline): SGDLS, YYNGEE. For the CDR3, the DNA is TGTGCCAGCAGCGTACAGGACAGGGGCTGGGAGACCCAGTACTTC. Protein product: CASSVQDRGWETQYF.

This clonotype was recorded only once. The V and J genes are TRBV12-3 or TRBV12-4 and TRBJ2-7, with 10 bases matching TRBD1. The CDR3 contains 14 residues. Trimming at V came to 6 bases and at J to 6 bases, leaving 8 bases not matched to a gene. Here the CDR3 reads CASRTGGAWAEQYF. The CDR3 nucleotides are TGTGCCAGCAGGACAGGGGGCGCGTGGGCCGAGCAGTACTTC.

J is TRBJ2-1 and V is TRBV12-3 or TRBV12-4; D remains ambiguous. This CDR3 comprises 14 residues. Trimming took 0 bases from V and 5 from J, leaving 8 bases between them. CDR3 sequence reads: CASSLAEGNNEQFF. In DNA form, the CDR3 reads TGTGCCAGCAGTTTAGCGGAAGGGAACAATGAGCAGTTCTTC.

Here the CDR3 DNA reads TGTGCCAGCAGCTTTAGCAATGAGCAGTTCTTC. Translation: CASSFSNEQFF. V is TRBV7-9 and J is TRBJ2-1; D call uncertain. The germline gives CDR1 SEHNR, CDR2 FQNEAQ (reference sequence). Deletions cut 3 bases from V and 6 bases from J, with 3 bases between. The CDR3 loop spans 11 amino acids.

V is TRBV6-2 or TRBV6-3 and J is TRBJ2-7; 7 nucleotides line up with TRBD1. The germline CDR1 and CDR2 sequences are MNHEY and SVGEGT. The CDR3 runs 12 residues. Trimming at V came to 7 bases and at J to 6 bases, leaving 6 bases not matched to a gene. As DNA, the CDR3 is TGTGCCAGCAAGAAACAGGGGAGCGAGCAGTACTTC. Translating gives CASKKQGSEQYF.

The rearrangement joins TRBV15 to TRBJ2-3, with 8 bases aligning to TRBD2. Germline V gene sequence: CDR1 LNHNV, CDR2 YYDKDF (reference sequence). J gave up 6 bases and V 0 bases, and 8 bases lay outside the gene matches. The CDR3 consists of 16 residues. The CDR3 sequence: CATSREWGTRYDTQYF. Here the CDR3 DNA reads TGTGCCACCAGCAGAGAGTGGGGGACTAGATACGATACGCAGTATTTT.

This clonotype turned up a few times. The V call is TRBV7-2, the J call TRBJ2-2, with D possibly being TRBD2 (6 bases). Per germline, CDR1 SGHTA and CDR2 FQGNSA. V was cut by 3 bases and J by 3 bases, with 14 bases left in between. The CDR3 covers 16 residues. The chain's CDR3 is CASSFTGTLYTGELFF. Written as DNA, the CDR3 is TGTGCCAGCAGCTTCACCGGGACTCTCTACACCGGGGAGCTGTTTTTT. Supplemented by reference TRBV7-2 and TRBJ2-2, the full variable domain reads GAGVSQSPSNKVTEKGKDVELRCDPISGHTALYWYRQSLGQGLEFLIYFQGNSAPDKSGLPSDRFSAERTGGSVSTLTIQRTQQEDSAVYLCASSFTGTLYTGELFFGEGSRLTVL.

This clonotype showed up just a few times. This chain uses TRBV4-2 with TRBJ2-1, with 7 nucleotides matching TRBD2. The CDR3 length is 15 residues. Trimming at V came to 0 bases and at J to 11 bases, leaving 10 bases not matched to a gene. CDR1 is LGHNA and CDR2 is YNFKEQ in the germline V gene. CDR3: CASSQDLASGLKQFF. The CDR3, as DNA: TGTGCCAGCAGCCAAGATCTGGCTAGCGGTCTTAAGCAGTTCTTC.

The chain is built from TRBV10-3 and TRBJ2-5, with 12 bases aligning to TRBD1. The CDR3 extends over 15 amino acids. J gave up 4 bases and V 3 bases, and 3 bases lay outside the gene matches. Per the germline V gene, CDR1 is ENHRY and CDR2 is SYGVKD. CDR3 loop: CAISDRDRGPETQYF. Here the CDR3 DNA reads TGTGCCATCAGTGACCGGGACAGGGGGCCAGAGACCCAGTACTTC.

The genes are TRBV6-5 and TRBJ1-5; TRBD1 might be the D (6 bases). Germline CDR1 and CDR2: MNHEY and SVGAGI. CDR3 length equals 18 residues. Trimming took 4 bases from V and 5 from J, leaving 24 bases between them. In nucleotides, the CDR3 is TGTGCCAGCAGTTCCCCACAGGGTGGAAAATTTAGGGATCAGCCCCAGCATTTT. It yields the protein CASSSPQGGKFRDQPQHF.

CDR3 residues: CASSASGWFTDTQYF. Here the CDR3 DNA reads TGTGCCAGCAGCGCCAGCGGGTGGTTCACAGATACGCAGTATTTT. This chain joins TRBV12-3 or TRBV12-4 and TRBJ2-3; possibly TRBD2 for D (6 bases). The CDR3 has 15 amino acids. V lost 6 bases and J lost 2, with 15 bases in between.

The genes are TRBV6-2 or TRBV6-3 and TRBJ1-5; 7 bases map to TRBD1. This CDR3 has 15 amino acids. Germline trimming cut 4 bases from V and 0 bases from J; bases unmatched to any gene: 3. Germline lookup yields CDR1 MNHEY and CDR2 SVGEGT. The CDR3 region is CASSFGQASNQPQHF. CDR3 DNA: TGTGCCAGCAGTTTCGGACAGGCTAGCAATCAGCCCCAGCATTTT.

This chain uses TRBV27 with TRBJ2-2; 8 nucleotides align to TRBD2. The CDR3 is made up of 16 amino acids. The germline V gene has CDR1 MNHEY and CDR2 SMNVEV (reference sequence). V lost 8 bases to trimming and J lost 7 bases; unmatched junction nucleotides: 15. The DNA of the CDR3 is TGTGCCAGCGCCCATATACCCGGGAGGGGTGTCGGGGAGCTGTTTTTT. Translating gives CASAHIPGRGVGELFF.